The 18 T cell receptor beta chains listed next were all sequenced from one sample in a study of blood T cell repertoires in COVID-19 (dated by TCRdb to about 2020). Library method: the immunoSEQ multiplex PCR assay. What TCRdb holds here is the immuneACCESS table cut down to in-frame rearrangements. Part of the clones is not present; checked against another copy, under half of the missing clones reflect an unresolved V gene, and the others are unexplained. The sample profile shows about 120,000 clones; 80% to 90% of them were found once. Around 30% of the sample is taken by the ten largest. Specimen: peripheral blood. Receptor source: a man in his 70s with active or convalescent COVID-19.

This chain links TRBV3-1 (or the pseudogene TRBV3-2) with TRBJ1-1; D not certain. The V end was cut by 1 base, the J end by 11 bases, with 11 bases between. The CDR3 is 12 amino acids. Germline V gene data show CDR1 as LGHDT and CDR2 as YNNKEL (reference sequence). CDR3 coding DNA: TGTGCCAGCAGCCAAGGAGAATTGTGGGCTTTCTTT. It translates to CASSQGELWAFF.

The genes are TRBV28 and TRBJ2-1, with TRBD2 matching 7 bases. Per germline, CDR1 MDHEN and CDR2 SYDVKM. Trimming removed 4 bases from V and 3 bases from J; junction bases left unmatched: 6. The CDR3 is 15 amino acids. CDR3 in DNA: TGTGCCAGCAGTTCGACTAGCTTGGTCTACAATGAGCAGTTCTTC. Its protein is CASSSTSLVYNEQFF.

This clone was counted once. This chain links TRBV19 with TRBJ2-5, with 7 bases that match TRBD1. The V gene's germline CDR1 is LNHDA and CDR2 SQIVND (reference sequence). After removal of 4 bases from V and 5 bases from J, the junction contained 7 bases not matched to a gene. The CDR3 extends over 14 amino acids. The CDR3 loop is CASSTGQTGETQYF. The CDR3 DNA is TGTGCCAGTAGTACTGGACAGACAGGGGAGACCCAGTACTTC.

V is TRBV18 and J is TRBJ2-5, with D possibly matching TRBD1 (6 bases). Germline V CDR1 and CDR2: KGHSH, LQKENI. This CDR3 region has 15 residues. V was cut by 3 bases and J by 0 bases, with 11 bases left in between. As DNA, the CDR3 is TGTGCCAGCTCACCTTTTCGGACAGACCAAGAGACCCAGTACTTC. Protein product: CASSPFRTDQETQYF.

This chain connects TRBV5-1 to TRBJ1-1; D remains unclear. Trimming removed 1 base at V and 1 base at J, with 14 bases between. The CDR3 extends over 16 amino acids. Germline lookup yields CDR1 SGHRS and CDR2 YFSETQ. This CDR3 is CASSLSWATQNTEAFF. The DNA for the CDR3 is TGCGCCAGCAGCTTGTCGTGGGCCACCCAGAACACTGAAGCTTTCTTT.

In regard to this clone: Other nucleotide sequences from this sample produce the same CDR3. The rearrangement links TRBV19 to TRBJ2-5, with 7 bases aligning to TRBD2. The CDR3 contains 12 residues. Trimming took 5 bases from V and 4 from J; bases not matched to a gene: 1. Germline-derived CDR1 and CDR2 are LNHDA and SQIVND (reference sequence). The CDR3 DNA reads TGTGCCAGTAGTGGCGGGAGAGAGACCCAGTACTTC. It translates to CASSGGRETQYF.

The CDR3 nucleotides are TGTGCCAGCAGCTCCCCGGGACAGGGACCTGAAAAACTGTTTTTT. Its protein is CASSSPGQGPEKLFF. The rearrangement uses TRBV28 and TRBJ1-4, with TRBD1 matching over 9 bases. CDR1 is MDHEN and CDR2 is SYDVKM in the germline V gene. Unmatched junction bases numbered 9, after V lost 6 bases and J lost 7 bases. The CDR3 spans 15 residues.

The chain combines TRBV6-8 with TRBJ2-3; D possibly corresponds to TRBD2 (6 bases). Between the trimmed V and J ends, which lost 6 bases and 7 bases, there was a span of 23 bases. CDR3 length equals 16 residues. Germline values: CDR1 MNHGY, CDR2 SAAAGT. CDR3 protein: CASRSSGPWEMYTQYF. The CDR3 region has the DNA TGTGCCAGCAGGTCGAGCGGGCCCTGGGAGATGTATACGCAGTATTTT.

The chain carries TRBV28 and TRBJ1-2, with 11 bases matching TRBD1. The CDR3 runs to 16 residues. V dropped 6 bases and J dropped 4; count of bases not matched to a gene: 10. Germline loops: CDR1 MDHEN, CDR2 SYDVKM. CDR3 DNA sequence: TGTGCCAGCAGCTCGGACAGGGGGCAGGGAAGCTATGGCTACACCTTC. It codes for CASSSDRGQGSYGYTF.

The rearrangement uses TRBV6-6 and TRBJ2-1; TRBD2 aligns across 8 bases. Trimming at V came to 2 bases and at J to 8 bases, leaving 8 bases not matched to a gene. The CDR3 is 15 residues long. Looked up from germline, CDR1 is MNHNY and CDR2 is SVGAGI (reference sequence). CDR3 bases: TGTGCCAGCAGTTACGACGGGAGGGCATTCTATGAGCAGTTCTTC. It is translated as CASSYDGRAFYEQFF.

CDR3 sequence reads: CAWNSVGNQPQHF. The CDR3 region has the DNA TGTGCCTGGAATAGCGTGGGCAATCAGCCCCAGCATTTT. This rearrangement joins TRBV30 to TRBJ1-5; D unclear. The CDR3 is 13 amino acids. The germline gives CDR1 GTSNPN, CDR2 SVGIG (reference sequence). The V gene lost 4 bases and the J gene lost 2 bases, with 9 bases spanning the gap.

This CDR3 reads CASSPGLAGNNEQFF. CDR3 in DNA: TGTGCCAGCAGCCCCGGACTAGCGGGAAACAATGAGCAGTTCTTC. V is TRBV7-9 and J is TRBJ2-1, with TRBD2 identical over 12 bases. The CDR3 has 15 amino acids. CDR1 is SEHNR, CDR2 FQNEAQ, per germline (reference sequence). Unmatched junction bases numbered 4, after V lost 5 bases and J lost 5 bases.

This sequence joins TRBV5-6 and TRBJ1-1; 11 bases map to TRBD1. The CDR3 has 13 amino acids. V trimming: 4 bases; J trimming: 11 bases; junction bases outside the gene matches: 7. From germline, CDR1 is SGHDT and CDR2 YYEEEE. The CDR3 region is CASSQGTGGTAFF. The DNA for the CDR3 is TGTGCCAGCAGCCAAGGGACAGGGGGGACGGCTTTCTTT.

This clone appeared a single time. This chain uses TRBV7-8 with TRBJ2-2, with 10 nucleotides matching TRBD2. Germline lookup yields CDR1 SGHVS and CDR2 FQNEAQ. CDR3 size: 16 residues. After removal of 1 base from V and 4 bases from J, the junction contained 3 bases not matched to a gene. CDR3 bases: TGTGCCAGCAGCTTAGTTACTAGCGGGGTCACCGGGGAGCTGTTTTTT. Amino acids: CASSLVTSGVTGELFF.

The chain employs TRBV28 and TRBJ2-7; 7 bases align to TRBD1. Trimming took 5 bases from V and 3 from J; bases not matched to a gene: 7. From germline, CDR1 is MDHEN and CDR2 SYDVKM. The CDR3 totals 14 residues. CDR3 nucleotides: TGTGCCAGCAGTCCCCGGGCAGGGGGCTACGAGCAGTACTTC. Protein product: CASSPRAGGYEQYF.

This rearrangement joins TRBV12-3 or TRBV12-4 to TRBJ2-2; D might be TRBD1 (6 bases). Trimming took 1 base from V and 7 from J, leaving 7 bases between them. This CDR3 has 13 amino acids. CDR3 region: CASSLGGGGELFF. The CDR3 coding sequence is TGTGCCAGCAGTTTAGGAGGGGGCGGGGAGCTGTTTTTT.

This chain connects TRBV28 to TRBJ2-3; TRBD1 agrees at 11 bases. J was trimmed by 6 bases and V by 6 bases; bases with no gene match: 8. The CDR3 length is 15 residues. Germline V CDR1 and CDR2: MDHEN, SYDVKM. The CDR3 nucleotides read TGTGCCAGCAGCCCGGGACAGGGGGGAGGGGATACGCAGTATTTT. This translates into CASSPGQGGGDTQYF.

This chain links TRBV13 with TRBJ1-1, with 7 nucleotides matching TRBD1. V trimming: 6 bases; J trimming: 0 bases; junction bases outside the gene matches: 1. This CDR3 comprises 13 residues. CDR1 and CDR2 from the germline V gene are PRHDT and FYEKMQ (reference sequence). DNA for the CDR3: TGTGCCAGCAGTGACAGGGTGAACACTGAAGCTTTCTTT. Protein sequence: CASSDRVNTEAFF. Variable domain in full (rest from reference TRBV13 and TRBJ1-1): AAGVIQSPRHLIKEKRETATLKCYPIPRHDTVYWYQQGPGQDPQFLISFYEKMQSDKGSIPDRFSAQQFSDYHSELNMSSLELGDSALYFCASSDRVNTEAFFGQGTRLTVV.